Below are 13 T cell receptor beta chains sequenced from a single sample in a study of T cell responses to AZD1222 COVID-19 vaccine. Repertoires were generated with immunoSEQ multiplex PCR, while TCRdb's copy carries only in-frame clones and drops some. Among under 80,000 clones listed, about 85% were seen once. Sequenced material: peripheral blood, taken on day 0 of AZD1222 vaccination. Receptor source: an adult in good health.

This chain links TRBV28 with TRBJ2-7; unclear D gene. Trimming shortened V by 2 bases and J by 6 bases, and 14 bases separated the two germline ends. The germline CDR1 and CDR2 sequences are MDHEN and SYDVKM. The CDR3 contains 14 residues. In DNA form, the CDR3 reads TGTGCCAGCAGTTTAGCGCCGAAGGTGGGCGAGCAGTACTTC. Translation: CASSLAPKVGEQYF.

The count of this clone is one. V is TRBV10-3 and J is TRBJ1-4; TRBD1 is a possible D gene (6 bases). This CDR3 is 15 amino acids long. V was pared by 5 bases and J by 7 bases, with 17 bases between. CDR1 is ENHRY and CDR2 is SYGVKD in the germline V gene. CDR3 bases: TGTGCCATCAGTCAACAGGGCCTCGAGGCTGAAAAACTGTTTTTT. Its translation is CAISQQGLEAEKLFF.

The J gene is TRBJ2-7, the V gene TRBV4-1; TRBD2 aligns across 8 bases. J gave up 0 bases and V 0 bases, and 13 bases lay outside the gene matches. The CDR3 runs 19 residues. Germline V gene lookup returns CDR1 MGHRA and CDR2 YSYEKL. CDR3 bases: TGCGCCAGCAGCCAAGACCCCCTGCGGGGGGTAGTAATCTCCTACGAGCAGTACTTC. Its protein is CASSQDPLRGVVISYEQYF.

V gene TRBV28 combines with J gene TRBJ1-1, with TRBD1 matching over 10 bases. This CDR3 has 15 amino acids. Per germline, CDR1 MDHEN and CDR2 SYDVKM. The ends lost 6 bases at V and 5 bases at J; junction bases unmatched: 9. The CDR3 spells CASSRPGTGVTEAFF. The DNA for the CDR3 is TGTGCCAGCAGCCGCCCCGGGACAGGGGTTACTGAAGCTTTCTTT.

The J gene is TRBJ1-6, the V gene TRBV5-1, with 8 bases that match TRBD1. The V gene's germline CDR1 is SGHRS and CDR2 YFSETQ. This CDR3 contains 16 residues. J was trimmed by 9 bases and V by 4 bases; bases with no gene match: 12. This CDR3 reads CASSLGQGRRSSPLHF. CDR3 nucleotide sequence: TGCGCCAGCAGCCTCGGACAGGGACGGCGTAGTTCACCCCTCCACTTT.

The CDR3 region has the DNA TGTGCCAGCAGCCAATCAAGCCGGGCGAACACTGAAGCTTTCTTT. Protein sequence: CASSQSSRANTEAFF. The J gene is TRBJ1-1, the V gene TRBV14; D unresolved. The V and J ends lost 2 bases and 1 base respectively, with 11 bases between them. Per germline, CDR1 SGHDN and CDR2 FVKESK. CDR3 length: 15 residues.

V usage is TRBV9 and J usage is TRBJ1-3; no firm D call. Germline V CDR1 and CDR2: SGDLS, YYNGEE. V dropped 3 bases and J dropped 4 bases, with 11 bases sitting between them. The CDR3 has 14 residues. CDR3 loop: CASSAEVGGNTIYF. CDR3 nucleotide sequence: TGTGCCAGCAGCGCCGAGGTTGGCGGAAACACCATATATTTT.

The chain carries TRBV27 and TRBJ1-2; no clear D gene. The V end was cut by 0 bases, the J end by 4 bases, with 12 bases between. The CDR3 has 15 amino acids. The germline gives CDR1 MNHEY, CDR2 SMNVEV (reference sequence). CDR3 loop: CASSLSREGSYGYTF. The CDR3 bases are TGTGCCAGCAGTTTATCTAGGGAGGGAAGCTATGGCTACACCTTC.

This chain connects TRBV19 to TRBJ1-5; 7 nucleotides line up with TRBD1. Germline assignment: CDR1 LNHDA and CDR2 SQIVND (reference sequence). The ends lost 4 bases at V and 2 bases at J; junction bases unmatched: 14. The CDR3 totals 18 residues. Written as DNA, the CDR3 is TGTGCCAGTAGTACTTGGACAGGCGGGGGTAATGGCAATCAGCCCCAGCATTTT. It is translated as CASSTWTGGGNGNQPQHF.

The chain links TRBV7-2 to TRBJ1-1; no reliable D call. Germline V gene data show CDR1 as SGHTA and CDR2 as FQGNSA. Trimming shortened V by 5 bases and J by 3 bases, and 10 bases separated the two germline ends. CDR3 length: 13 residues. This CDR3 is CASSPDIYTEAFF. DNA for the CDR3: TGTGCCAGCAGCCCCGACATCTACACTGAAGCTTTCTTT.

J is TRBJ1-1 and V is TRBV7-9, with D possibly TRBD1 on 5 matching bases. The CDR3 totals 13 residues. Germline V gives CDR1 SEHNR, CDR2 FQNEAQ (reference sequence). V was clipped by 5 bases and J by 3 bases, with 10 bases between them. The CDR3 here is CASSVAGDTEAFF. The CDR3 bases are TGTGCCAGCAGCGTCGCGGGGGACACTGAAGCTTTCTTT.

The CDR3 protein is CASSLGGTGTGELFF. CDR3 in DNA: TGTGCCAGCAGCTTAGGCGGGACAGGGACCGGGGAGCTGTTTTTT. V is TRBV7-3 and J is TRBJ2-2; 9 bases align to TRBD1. CDR1 and CDR2 (germline): SGHTA, FQGTGA. V trimming: 2 bases; J trimming: 5 bases; junction bases outside the gene matches: 3. This CDR3 comprises 15 residues.

The V gene is TRBV5-6, the J gene TRBJ2-5, with 9 bases matching TRBD1. Germline CDR1 SGHDT, CDR2 YYEEEE. This CDR3 comprises 14 residues. J gave up 1 base and V 2 bases, and 0 bases lay outside the gene matches. The CDR3 loop reads CASSLQGAQETQYF. For the CDR3, the DNA is TGTGCCAGCAGCTTACAGGGGGCCCAAGAGACCCAGTACTTC.